This TCR beta chain emerged from a study of human thymus T cells. Produced via immunoSEQ multiplex PCR; TCRdb's table is partial and in-frame only. Of some 40,000 clones listed, approximately 93% are singletons. Study results and limitations: Thymic and blood repertoires showed apparently biased V and J gene usage.

In regard to this clone: Its antigen is as yet unknown.

Donors consisted of healthy Finnish infants (having corrective surgery for congenital heart defects). Only four of the eight donors provided a roughly 0.45-1 mL blood sample. No fixed cell number was used; all available blood leukocytes supplied DNA. The TCR originated in a boy in the first two years of life with a congenital heart defect but otherwise immunologically healthy. What was sequenced was blood.

The CDR3 spells CASSEFRTGGSGYTF. The CDR3 DNA sequence: TGCGCCAGCAGTGAGTTCCGGACAGGGGGAAGTGGCTACACCTTC. This chain links TRBV10-2 with TRBJ1-2; 10 nucleotides align to TRBD1. Germline V gene data show CDR1 as WSHSY and CDR2 as SAAADI. The CDR3 sequence is 15 residues long. V was pared by 1 base and J by 7 bases, with 6 bases of the junction left unmatched.